These T cell receptor beta chains were read from a single sample in a study of spatial heterogeneity in lung cancer. TCRdb reprocessed the 5' RACE reads via MiXCR and lists one record per CDR3 protein. The sample holds about 27,000 distinct CDR3 sequences, roughly 5.7% seen once. This material consisted of PBMCs, taken at follow-up. The origin of the receptors is a female donor with early-stage non-small cell lung cancer. CDR3s include the opening cysteine and the closing phenylalanine or tryptophan. D genes are given only for firm matches. Size is stated for part of the rows, as once, few or many counts, or as a class when the clone is expanded.

size: many; D: .; V: TRBV9; J: TRBJ2-3; CDR3: CASSVRQADTQYF; DNA: TGTGCCAGCAGCGTCCGACAAGCAGATACGCAGTATTTT
size: many; D: TRBD2; V: TRBV29-1; J: TRBJ2-7; CDR3: CSVGNRAGGEQYF; DNA: TGCAGCGTTGGTAACCGAGCGGGGGGCGAGCAGTACTTC
size: many; D: TRBD1; V: TRBV7-2; J: TRBJ1-4; CDR3: CASSQGQGREKLFF; DNA: TGTGCCAGCAGCCAGGGACAGGGTCGTGAAAAACTGTTTTTT
size: .; D: TRBD1; V: TRBV2; J: TRBJ1-1; CDR3: CASSWGQLNTEAFF; DNA: TGTGCCAGCAGTTGGGGACAGTTGAACACTGAAGCTTTCTTT
size: many; D: TRBD1; V: TRBV29-1; J: TRBJ1-2; CDR3: CSVEDFSQGAQRYTF; DNA: TGCAGCGTTGAAGATTTCTCGCAGGGGGCGCAACGCTACACCTTC
size: few; D: .; V: TRBV10-3; J: TRBJ2-1; CDR3: CAIRQGPTYNEQFF; DNA: TGTGCCATCAGGCAAGGGCCGACCTACAATGAGCAGTTCTTC
size: .; D: .; V: TRBV5-1; J: TRBJ2-1; CDR3: CASRPWGLSSYNEQFF; DNA: TGCGCCAGCAGACCTTGGGGACTCAGCTCCTACAATGAGCAGTTCTTC
size: .; D: .; V: TRBV5-1; J: TRBJ2-5; CDR3: CASSLGAGQETQYF; DNA: TGCGCCAGCAGCTTGGGGGCAGGCCAAGAGACCCAGTACTTC
size: few; D: TRBD2; V: TRBV20-1; J: TRBJ2-5; CDR3: CSARGGGSDQETQYF; DNA: TGCAGTGCTAGAGGCGGGGGATCGGACCAAGAGACCCAGTACTTC
size: many; D: TRBD1; V: TRBV5-6; J: TRBJ1-3; CDR3: CASSLVRGLGNTIYF; DNA: TGTGCCAGCAGCTTGGTCAGGGGGCTTGGAAACACCATATATTTT
size: many; D: TRBD1; V: TRBV12-3/TRBV12-4; J: TRBJ1-2; CDR3: CASRPGQGARGYTF; DNA: TGTGCCAGCAGGCCGGGACAGGGGGCAAGAGGCTACACCTTC
size: many; D: .; V: TRBV20-1; J: TRBJ2-1; CDR3: CSARGPSYNEQFF; DNA: TGCAGTGCTAGGGGGCCCTCCTACAATGAGCAGTTCTTC
size: many; D: TRBD1; V: TRBV6-2/TRBV6-3; J: TRBJ1-5; CDR3: CASSSNTGVGDQPQHF; DNA: TGTGCCAGCAGTTCCAACACAGGGGTAGGTGATCAGCCCCAGCATTTT
size: medium-sized; D: .; V: TRBV20-1; J: TRBJ2-1; CDR3: CSGRRNEQFF; DNA: TGCAGTGGGCGAAGGAATGAGCAGTTCTTC
size: .; D: TRBD2; V: TRBV20-1; J: TRBJ2-1; CDR3: CSAERGGINEQFF; DNA: TGCAGTGCTGAGCGGGGGGGCATCAATGAGCAGTTCTTC
size: many; D: .; V: TRBV7-9; J: TRBJ1-1; CDR3: CASSLESGEAFF; DNA: TGTGCCAGCAGCTTAGAGTCAGGGGAAGCTTTCTTT
size: many; D: TRBD1; V: TRBV27; J: TRBJ1-1; CDR3: CASSSNYRDRGRKAFF; DNA: TGTGCCAGCAGTTCAAACTACCGGGACAGGGGACGGAAAGCTTTCTTT
size: many; D: TRBD2; V: TRBV4-3; J: TRBJ2-7; CDR3: CASSQDREGVGEQYF; DNA: TGCGCCAGCAGCCAAGATCGGGAGGGGGTAGGGGAGCAGTACTTC
size: many; D: .; V: TRBV6-2/TRBV6-3; J: TRBJ1-6; CDR3: CATRKGGSPLHF; DNA: TGTGCCACCCGGAAGGGCGGTTCACCCCTCCACTTT
size: many; D: TRBD1; V: TRBV6-1; J: TRBJ2-3; CDR3: CAVRGDRGTDTQYF; DNA: TGTGCCGTGCGGGGAGACAGGGGTACAGATACGCAGTATTTT
size: many; D: .; V: TRBV6-5; J: TRBJ1-2; CDR3: CASSIEMENGYTF; DNA: TGTGCCAGCAGTATTGAGATGGAAAATGGCTACACCTTC
size: many; D: TRBD2; V: TRBV28; J: TRBJ2-5; CDR3: CASSSPGSGRAGQETQYF; DNA: TGTGCCAGCAGTTCGCCGGGTAGCGGGAGGGCCGGTCAAGAGACCCAGTACTTC
size: many; D: .; V: TRBV5-1; J: TRBJ2-1; CDR3: CASSLDRTSSYNEQFF; DNA: TGCGCCAGCAGCTTGGACAGAACTAGCTCCTACAATGAGCAGTTCTTC
size: .; D: .; V: TRBV28; J: TRBJ1-4; CDR3: CASSLSVGVPTTNEKLFF; DNA: TGTGCCAGCAGTTTATCGGTAGGGGTCCCGACAACTAATGAAAAACTGTTTTTT
size: many; D: .; V: TRBV6-5; J: TRBJ2-7; CDR3: CASSYSGDPSYEQYF; DNA: TGTGCCAGCAGTTACTCGGGGGATCCTTCCTACGAGCAGTACTTC
size: many; D: TRBD1; V: TRBV5-1; J: TRBJ2-5; CDR3: CASSPDRVGQETQYF; DNA: TGCGCCAGCAGCCCTGACAGGGTTGGGCAAGAGACCCAGTACTTC
size: many; D: TRBD2; V: TRBV9; J: TRBJ2-5; CDR3: CATGETSGEETQYF; DNA: TGTGCCACAGGAGAGACTAGCGGGGAAGAGACCCAGTACTTC
size: many; D: TRBD1; V: TRBV28; J: TRBJ1-5; CDR3: CASKGQNNQPQHF; DNA: TGTGCCAGTAAGGGACAGAACAATCAGCCCCAGCATTTT
size: many; D: .; V: TRBV2; J: TRBJ2-1; CDR3: CASSVALRNEQFF; DNA: TGTGCCAGCAGCGTTGCCCTCAGGAATGAGCAGTTCTTC
size: many; D: .; V: TRBV18; J: TRBJ1-1; CDR3: CASSPPTGYEAFF; DNA: TGTGCCAGCTCACCACCAACAGGATATGAAGCTTTCTTT
size: medium-sized; D: TRBD1; V: TRBV4-3; J: TRBJ2-1; CDR3: CASSQVGQGAYNEQFF; DNA: TGCGCCAGCAGCCAAGTCGGGCAGGGGGCTTACAATGAGCAGTTCTTC
size: .; D: TRBD2; V: TRBV9; J: TRBJ2-5; CDR3: CASSVASGPRETQYF; DNA: TGTGCCAGCAGCGTGGCTAGCGGACCCCGAGAGACCCAGTACTTC
size: many; D: TRBD2; V: TRBV29-1; J: TRBJ2-5; CDR3: CSVDPGRRGTTQYF; DNA: TGCAGCGTTGACCCGGGGCGGCGGGGGACGACCCAGTACTTC
size: many; D: TRBD1; V: TRBV12-3/TRBV12-4; J: TRBJ2-7; CDR3: CASSLGTGFYEQYF; DNA: TGTGCCAGCAGTTTAGGGACAGGGTTCTACGAGCAGTACTTC
size: many; D: TRBD1; V: TRBV29-1; J: TRBJ2-7; CDR3: CSVEGQGVSNEQYF; DNA: TGCAGCGTTGAAGGGCAGGGGGTAAGCAACGAGCAGTACTTC